Each of the 19 T cell receptor beta chains below was sequenced from the same sample in a study of regulatory T cells in long-lasting Graves disease. Time point given: persistent/refractory GD, antithyroid drugs over 5 years with positive TRAb. The TCR library was made from RNA extracted from PBMCs. HTBI primers from iRepertoire and Arm-PCR of CDR3 regions yielded the TCR beta libraries. TCRdb recomputed calls from the multiplex PCR reads with MiXCR, one row per CDR3 protein. The sample includes around 340,000 distinct CDR3 sequences, 15% to 20% of them seen just once. The specimen was peripheral blood mononuclear cells (PBMCs), collected when the disease was refractory, from a patient treated with antithyroid drugs. These TCRs come from a female donor with Graves disease.

Only a few counts were recorded for this clonotype. The chain is built from TRBV20-1 and TRBJ1-6; unclear D gene. The germline gives CDR1 DFQATT, CDR2 SNEGSKA (reference sequence). The CDR3 has 13 residues. The ends were cut back, 5 bases at V and 7 bases at J, with 12 bases in the middle. DNA of the CDR3: TGCAGTGCTCCCTCGGGCGGAAATTCACCCCTCCACTTT. It specifies CSAPSGGNSPLHF.

With respect to this clonotype: A far larger clone is only one base removed, so a read error is likely. This sequence joins TRBV11-2 and TRBJ1-2; 7 nucleotides line up with TRBD1. V dropped 6 bases and J dropped 1; count of bases not matched to a gene: 11. The CDR3 is made up of 16 amino acids. Germline values: CDR1 SGHAT, CDR2 FQNNGV. The CDR3 spells CASSFAGGDFNYGYTF. The CDR3 DNA reads TGTGCCAGCAGTTTCGCAGGGGGAGACTTTAACTATGGCTACACCTTC. The full variable domain, rest sourced from reference TRBV11-2 and TRBJ1-2, is EAGVAQSPRYKIIEKRQSVAFWCNPISGHATLYWYQQILGQGPKLLIQFQNNGVVDDSQLPKDRFSAERLKGVDSTLKIQPAKLEDSAVYLCASSFAGGDFNYGYTFGSGTRLTVV.

This clonotype was seen only once. It may be a read error: a sequence one base away is much more abundant. The J gene is TRBJ1-1, the V gene TRBV12-5, with 7 nucleotides matching TRBD1. CDR3 length: 22 residues. The V gene's germline CDR1 is LGHNT and CDR2 FRNRAP. The V and J ends lost 0 bases and 0 bases, in that order; junction bases with no gene match: 22. The CDR3 sequence: CASGLVHVRVFRGDLMNTEAFF. The CDR3 bases are TGTGCTAGTGGTTTGGTACATGTGAGAGTGTTCAGGGGGGACCTGATGAACACTGAAGCTTTCTTT.

The chain combines TRBV7-9 with TRBJ1-1; D possibly corresponds to TRBD1 (6 bases). Germline V gene data show CDR1 as SEHNR and CDR2 as FQNEAQ (reference sequence). This CDR3 has 15 amino acids. V dropped 3 bases and J dropped 0 bases, with 11 bases sitting between them. The CDR3 protein is CASSFQGPLNTEAFF. The CDR3 region has the DNA TGTGCCAGCAGCTTTCAGGGGCCTCTGAACACTGAAGCTTTCTTT.

This clonotype was seen many times. V usage is TRBV2 and J usage is TRBJ2-6; D unresolved. V was trimmed by 6 bases and J by 4 bases, leaving 4 bases between them. The CDR3 has 12 residues. In germline, CDR1 is SNHLY, CDR2 FYNNEI. The CDR3 coding sequence is TGTGCCAGCAGGGGAGGGGCCAACGTCCTGACTTTC. It translates to CASRGGANVLTF.

The chain has TRBV2 and TRBJ2-3; no clear D gene. This CDR3 has 14 amino acids. Germline CDR1 and CDR2: SNHLY and FYNNEI. Trimming cost V 1 base and J 2 bases, with 7 bases left between them. For the CDR3, the DNA is TGTGCCAGCAGTGAAGAAAGGCCCACAGATACGCAGTATTTT. The encoded protein is CASSEERPTDTQYF.

For this clonotype: Since no conserved phenylalanine or tryptophan closes the CDR3, a read error is the likely cause. The DNA of the CDR3 is TGTGCCAGCAGTCCGTTCCACCTAATAAACACTGAAGCTTTCCTT. Amino acid sequence: CASSPFHLINTEAFL. This chain joins TRBV11-2 and TRBJ1-1, with D unresolved. The V gene's germline CDR1 is SGHAT and CDR2 FQNNGV. Trimming shortened V by 6 bases and J by 2 bases, and 16 bases separated the two germline ends. CDR3 length equals 15 residues.

The rearrangement joins TRBV2 to TRBJ2-3, with D uncertain. The CDR3 totals 15 residues. V was pared by 4 bases and J by 1 base, with 12 bases between. Germline lookup yields CDR1 SNHLY and CDR2 FYNNEI. CDR3 residues: CASSVHKGGTDTQYF. The CDR3 bases are TGTGCCAGCAGTGTCCATAAAGGTGGCACAGATACGCAGTATTTT.

This clonotype was counted between two and nine times. The rearrangement uses TRBV25-1 and TRBJ1-1, with a tentative D call TRBD1 (5 bases). The CDR3 sequence is 11 residues long. V lost 5 bases, J lost 7 bases, and 8 bases lay in between. Per germline, CDR1 MGHDK and CDR2 SYGVNS. CDR3: CASSIGDEAFF. The CDR3 coding sequence is TGTGCCAGCAGTATAGGGGATGAAGCTTTCTTT.

This sequence joins TRBV6-2 or TRBV6-3 and TRBJ2-2, with D tentatively TRBD1 or TRBD2 (5 bases each). Germline V gene sequence: CDR1 MNHEY, CDR2 SVGEGT. This CDR3 is built from 13 residues. With 5 bases removed from V and 6 bases from J, the gap between germline ends came to 10 bases. The CDR3 DNA reads as TGTGCCAGCAGTGTGGTGGGGGCCGGGGAGCTGTTTTTT. Its translation is CASSVVGAGELFF.

This rearrangement joins TRBV5-1 to TRBJ2-2, with TRBD2 matching over 7 bases. The CDR3 is 15 residues long. Germline CDR1 and CDR2: SGHRS and YFSETQ. V was pared by 2 bases and J by 3 bases, with 4 bases of the junction left unmatched. The CDR3 here is CASSFERDHTGELFF. The CDR3 nucleotides are TGCGCCAGCAGCTTTGAGCGGGATCACACCGGGGAGCTGTTTTTT.

This clonotype was seen only a few times. CDR3 sequence: CASSAEAWYQYF. DNA of the CDR3: TGTGCCAGCAGTGCCGAGGCTTGGTACCAGTACTTC. The chain uses TRBV6-1 and TRBJ2-5; D is ambiguous. Trimming took off 4 bases at V and 10 bases at J, with 13 bases between the two ends. The V gene's germline CDR1 is MNHNS and CDR2 SASEGT. The CDR3 is 12 amino acids.

This clonotype was counted a few times. The rearrangement links TRBV5-1 to TRBJ2-5, with a possible D match to TRBD1 (5 bases). Trimming removed 3 bases from V and 13 bases from J, with 16 bases in between. The CDR3 contains 12 residues. Germline V gives CDR1 SGHRS, CDR2 YFSETQ. The CDR3 loop is CASSSTGARLYF. The CDR3 bases are TGCGCCAGCAGCTCTACAGGAGCCCGCCTGTACTTC.

This clonotype was detected only a few times. DNA for the CDR3: TGTGCCAGCAGTTACAGGGGAGAGGAGTACTTC. As protein: CASSYRGEEYF. The rearrangement uses TRBV6-5 and TRBJ2-7; D tentatively fits TRBD1 or TRBD2 (5 bases each). The germline V gene encodes CDR1 MNHEY and CDR2 SVGAGI. This CDR3 contains 11 residues. The V end lost 2 bases, the J end lost 11 bases, and 10 bases lay between the germline ends.

This chain joins TRBV5-1 and TRBJ2-1; 9 bases are shared with TRBD2. Germline CDR1 is SGHRS and CDR2 is YFSETQ. J was trimmed by 0 bases and V by 0 bases; bases with no gene match: 7. The CDR3 has 18 amino acids. The chain's CDR3 is CASSLEGGRALSYNEQFF. The CDR3 coding sequence is TGCGCCAGCAGCTTGGAAGGCGGGAGGGCCCTCTCCTACAATGAGCAGTTCTTC. Together with reference TRBV5-1 and TRBJ2-1, the CDR3 gives the full variable domain: KAGVTQTPRYLIKTRGQQVTLSCSPISGHRSVSWYQQTPGQGLQFLFEYFSETQRNKGNFPGRFSGRQFSNSRSEMNVSTLELGDSALYLCASSLEGGRALSYNEQFFGPGTRLTVL.

The sample holds many counts of this clonotype. V is TRBV12-3 or TRBV12-4 and J is TRBJ1-2; 10 bases agree with TRBD1. CDR3 size: 15 residues. In DNA, the CDR3 is TGTGCGAGCGGGTACGGGACAGGGGCATACTATGGCTACACCTTC. Protein sequence: CASGYGTGAYYGYTF.

The CDR3 DNA reads TGTGCCAGCAGCTTATGGGCTAGCGGGAGCCCGGAGACCCAGTACTTC. It specifies CASSLWASGSPETQYF. This chain joins TRBV7-3 and TRBJ2-5, with 10 bases matching TRBD2. V trimming: 2 bases; J trimming: 5 bases; junction bases outside the gene matches: 8. This CDR3 is built from 16 residues. Germline CDR1 SGHTA, CDR2 FQGTGA.

This sequence joins TRBV14 and TRBJ1-4; a weak D match, TRBD1 (6 bases). In germline, CDR1 is SGHDN, CDR2 FVKESK. V gave up 2 bases and J gave up 11 bases, with 12 bases separating them. This CDR3 has 13 amino acids. CDR3 DNA sequence: TGTGCCAGCAGCCAATTCTTGGACAGCAAACTGTTTTTT. The encoded protein is CASSQFLDSKLFF.

This clonotype was detected a few times. V is TRBV30 and J is TRBJ2-7; perhaps TRBD2 as D (5 bases). The CDR3 totals 13 residues. Trimming left V 3 bases short and J 7 bases short, with 16 bases between. Germline CDR1 and CDR2: GTSNPN and SVGIG (reference sequence). CDR3 amino acids: CAWRASLSREQYF. The CDR3 DNA sequence: TGTGCCTGGAGGGCTAGCCTTTCGAGGGAGCAGTACTTC.